This record concerns one TCR beta chain sequence. Its cognate antigen has yet to be identified. Sequence at one end of the junction differs from germline and may be a read error. The CDR3 numbers 17 residues from cysteine through phenylalanine. Here the CDR3 DNA is all that survives: 51 bases in frame from base 1. From the germline V gene (reference sequence), CDR1 is GTSNPN and CDR2 is SVGIG. The library was produced with the immunoSEQ multiplex PCR assay. For the multiplex PCR, a mixture combining 60 forward primers for TCR Vbeta segments and 13 reverse primers for TCR Jbeta segments was used. A multiplex PCR assay on genomic DNA amplified the CDR3 region of rearranged TCR beta genes. On the Illumina HiSeq System, the amplified TCR beta libraries were sequenced as 87-base-pair reads. As for how the authors treated the data: A later analysis counted about 76 million unique TCR beta chains across the 690 or so repertoires, and 10 million to 12 million of these chains were shared by at least two donors. Raw reads were error-corrected and collapsed into unique sequences with a nearest-neighbor algorithm that merged closely related sequences to remove PCR and sequencing errors. CDR3 sequences were aligned to IMGT reference sequences to assign V, D and J gene segments. For a sequence to be retained, a match of at least six nucleotides was required to both a V gene segment and a J gene segment. Rearrangements were classified as productive when the CDR3 lacked stop codons and remained in frame with V and J, and all other rearrangements were classified as non-productive. Following IMGT convention, CDR3 was defined as the stretch from the second conserved V-encoded cysteine up to the conserved J-encoded phenylalanine. In an earlier analysis of around 600 of the donors, sequences lacking an unambiguous match to a single V gene segment were excluded. In an earlier analysis of about 590 of the donors, a V segment was called functional when productive rearrangements were above 56.7%, and segregating when the standard deviation between donors exceeded 5%. To diagnose cytomegalovirus status from the catalog of TCR beta chain sequences, a statistical classification framework was built. A later analysis assigned V and J genes by comparing TCR nucleotide sequences with IMGT/GENE-DB human TR gene sequences. A later analysis assigned CDR3 sequences and most-parsimonious VDJ recombination scenarios with the TCRdist pipeline. In a later analysis, each TCR beta chain was defined by its CDR3 amino acid sequence together with its V-gene family, and reads without a unique V-gene family were excluded. In a later analysis, around 650 highly shared, low-generation-probability nucleotide sequences were removed to address suspected cross-contamination and a sequencing artifact. In a later analysis, a clonal expansion index for each public chain was calculated from normalized within-repertoire ranks of inferred template counts. In a later analysis, generation probabilities were computed with a VDJ recombination model fitted to out-of-frame rearrangements, and the resulting probabilities were checked against IGoR. In a later analysis, hypergeometric tests were used to score TCR-TCR, TCR-HLA and TCR-CMV co-occurrence, with a repertoire-size bias correction applied to TCR pairs. A later analysis estimated false discovery rates by permuting HLA or CMV assignments 20 times. In a later analysis, co-occurring TCRs were grouped using DBSCAN, with TCRdist sequence similarity added in when clustering inside HLA-allele-positive subsets. For co-occurrence clustering, repertoires with fewer than 30,000 or more than 120,000 public chains were excluded, along with about five repertoires with anomalous nucleotide sharing. The immuneACCESS repertoire file appears here via TCRdb, limited to in-frame rearrangements. These files lack a portion of the clones; in checked studies, under half of the deficit traces to unresolved V genes, and the cause of the others is not known. V and J calls and clone size are copied from that table; D and trimming were computed from the DNA. This sample is represented by 85,000 to 100,000 clones; 70% to 80% of them were singletons. The ten biggest clones cover 3% to 4% of the sample.

These data come from a study of cytomegalovirus exposure and HLA in healthy donors (dated by TCRdb to 2015 to 2018). Looking at the study overall: According to an earlier analysis of a few hundred of the donors, about 170 million T cells yielded 117 million unique TCR beta sequences and around 280 Gb of sequence data. About 300 gigabases of sequencing data and around 90 million unique TCR sequences made up an early release that covered over 550 HLA-typed donors. The genetic ancestry cluster associated with self-reported Caucasian donors included 81% of the roughly 400 genotyped donors. The study aimed to test whether signatures of past pathogen exposure could be identified by cataloging public T cell receptors. The study used immunosequencing to profile the T cell repertoires of 600 to 850 subjects and linked those repertoires to cytomegalovirus serostatus. Besides the first cohort of under 700 subjects, a separate validation cohort made up of about 120 different subjects was used. The study combined high-throughput TCR immunosequencing, statistical association of individual TCRs with disease status, and machine learning to predict cytomegalovirus infection status. To study patterns of TCR occurrence, a later analysis re-analyzed previously published TCR beta repertoires from 700 or so donors and added high-resolution HLA genotyping. The later analysis used no new phenotypic data to find candidate immune exposures, relying instead on TCR beta sequences and their occurrence across donors. An earlier analysis of around 580 of the donors used high-throughput TCR beta sequencing to judge whether each TCR beta V gene segment behaved as functional or pseudogenic. Donor age, sex, ethnicity and CMV serostatus were compiled alongside the repertoire data. A later genetic analysis took genome-wide SNP genotypes for about 60% of the roughly 670 donors and used that subset as a discovery cohort. All discovery cohort repertoires had been generated using a single sequencing platform. HLA typing covered class I and class II loci at four-digit resolution. The number of donors typed differed by locus, with roughly 629-640 for A, B, C, DRB1 and DQB1, around 560 for DQA1, about 610 for DPA1, and under 490 for DPB1. Five DR-DQ haplotypes were treated as single units for association and clustering because of strong linkage in the cohort. Among 398 genotyped donors of the cohort, an average of around 240,000 unique TCR beta nucleotide sequences were sequenced per donor, roughly 20% of them non-productive. General conclusions and limits of the study: The authors suggested that the approach could potentially be extended to other disease states and immunological phenotypes. According to a later analysis, parvovirus B19, influenza, CMV and Epstein-Barr virus appeared linked to several top co-occurrence clusters. In a later analysis, most CMV-associated TCR beta chains were found to appear HLA-restricted, with HLA associations seemingly driven largely by CMV exposure. In a later analysis, TCR association rates were found to vary across HLA loci, with the most associated TCRs seen for DRB1 alleles and the fewest for HLA-C alleles. In this cohort, only TCR beta chains were sequenced, and detectable features were limited by the absence of alpha or paired-chain data. A total of roughly 160 TCR beta chains were listed by the study as associated with cytomegalovirus. Because counts were too low, approximately 18 rarely observed V segments, including chromosome 9 orphons, were excluded from the earlier analysis of 587 of the donors. Broadly in line with IMGT annotations, most TCR beta V segments showed up in productive rearrangements about 87% or about 30% of the time in an earlier analysis of some 590 of the donors. A cluster of highly shared sequence variants was judged likely to be a technical artifact of the sequencing pipeline. Roughly uniform sequencing depth across donors was assumed in presence/absence analyses, although this assumption may not hold. Because HLA typing was missing for some donors at each locus, association tests included only the typed subset. Cytomegalovirus status was reported to be diagnosed by the classifier with high specificity and sensitivity in both the original and validation cohorts. A further reported finding was that TCR beta sequences accurately predicted the HLA-A and HLA-B alleles for most subjects in the first cohort. Most TCR sequences were seen in very few donors, while some public TCRs were found in many individuals. In a later analysis, HLA-associated TCR beta chains were found to be more clonally expanded and to have lower generation probabilities than equally common non-associated chains. Specific HLA alleles were associated with 16,951 TCR beta sequences at a false discovery rate of 0.05 in a later analysis. In a later genetic analysis, fewer N-insertions in productive TCRs were reported among donors in an Asian-associated ancestry cluster than the roughly 700-donor mean. For the cohort, immune exposure information was limited to CMV serostatus. Linkage disequilibrium might explain the correlated functional status among segregating V segments, but an unknown experimental factor could not be ruled out. In vitro tests confirmed that three of the cytomegalovirus-associated TCR beta chains recognize cytomegalovirus antigens. In a later genetic analysis, a missense DCLRE1C variant was associated with V-gene and J-gene trimming of TCR beta chains, and the association was replicated in an independent cohort. Assigning TCR associations to individual alleles was difficult when HLA alleles, especially DR and DQ, strongly co-occurred. The 87-base-pair reads could not distinguish some IMGT-functional V segments, including TRBV6-2 and TRBV6-3, so those segments were excluded.

The cohort was made up of under 800 healthy bone marrow donors. At the time of sampling, every cohort member was nominally healthy, though immune exposures that went unrecorded were likely present. The donor tested CMV seropositive and was one of the 289 seropositive cohort members. Each donor provided a peripheral blood sample, and peripheral blood mononuclear cells were used for TCR beta sequencing. The Qiagen DNeasy Blood Extraction Kit was used to extract genomic DNA from the blood cell samples. The chain uses TRBV30 and TRBJ1-5; the junction holds 8 bases that match TRBD1. Sequenced: PBMCs. This clonotype was obtained from a male donor in good health and CMV-seropositive. The CDR3 has the sequence CVWSATRTGNSNQPQHF. The nucleotides are TGTGTCTGGAGTGCGACCAGGACAGGGAATAGCAATCAGCCCCAGCATTTT.